This passage covers 28 T cell receptor beta chains from one sample sequenced in a study of identical twins. Each CDR3 protein gets one entry after TCRdb re-called the 5' RACE reads with MiXCR. The profile covers 450,000 to 650,000 distinct CDR3 sequences, with more than 9% appearing a single time and roughly 3% taken by the ten largest. This same sample was also part of a study on yellow fever vaccine responses in identical twins.

Sequenced material: PBMCs. These receptors came from a woman between 18 and 29 years old in good health.

This clonotype was recorded a few times. V is TRBV5-1 and J is TRBJ2-1; D might be TRBD1 or TRBD2, each matching 5 bases. CDR1 is SGHRS, CDR2 YFSETQ, per germline. This CDR3 region has 16 residues. V gave up 3 bases and J gave up 9 bases, with 22 bases separating them. The CDR3, as DNA: TGCGCCAGCAGCTCCTCTCCGGGACGGACATGGACTGAGCAGTTCTTC. This sequence encodes CASSSSPGRTWTEQFF. The full variable domain, in which reference TRBV5-1 and TRBJ2-1 provide the parts outside the CDR3, is KAGVTQTPRYLIKTRGQQVTLSCSPISGHRSVSWYQQTPGQGLQFLFEYFSETQRNKGNFPGRFSGRQFSNSRSEMNVSTLELGDSALYLCASSSSPGRTWTEQFFGPGTRLTVL.

In this sample, this clonotype turned up a few times. J is TRBJ2-7 and V is TRBV29-1; 14 nucleotides agree with TRBD2. CDR1 and CDR2 from the germline V gene are SQVTM and ANQGSEA. CDR3 length: 15 residues. Trimming removed 0 bases from V and 3 bases from J; junction bases left unmatched: 1. The CDR3 DNA reads TGCAGCGTTGAAGATGGGACTAGCGGGAGCTACGAGCAGTACTTC. This translates into CSVEDGTSGSYEQYF.

In its sample, this clonotype was seen many times. The rearrangement joins TRBV9 to TRBJ2-5, with 7 bases lining up with TRBD1. Trimming removed 0 bases from V and 4 bases from J; junction bases left unmatched: 9. The germline V gene encodes CDR1 SGDLS and CDR2 YYNGEE. This CDR3 is 16 amino acids long. CDR3 sequence: CASSVAGRTGGETQYF. DNA for the CDR3: TGTGCCAGCAGCGTAGCTGGAAGGACAGGCGGAGAGACCCAGTACTTC.

This clonotype was seen only a few times. The chain combines TRBV3-1 with TRBJ2-7; 9 nucleotides align to TRBD1. Losses at the gene ends were 4 bases for V and 3 bases for J; bases not matched to a gene: 7. The CDR3 contains 15 residues. The germline V gene has CDR1 LGHDT and CDR2 YNNKEL (reference sequence). DNA for the CDR3: TGTGCCAGCAGCCTGAGGACAGGGGTTCACTACGAGCAGTACTTC. Its translation is CASSLRTGVHYEQYF.

The chain carries TRBV6-1 and TRBJ2-7; D possibly corresponds to TRBD1 (5 bases). This CDR3 contains 13 residues. Germline CDR1 MNHNS, CDR2 SASEGT. Between the trimmed V and J ends, which lost 5 bases and 2 bases, there was a span of 10 bases. This CDR3 reads CASSKTATYEQYF. The CDR3, as DNA: TGTGCCAGCAGTAAGACAGCTACCTACGAGCAGTACTTC.

This clonotype showed up many times. The CDR3 spells CASSYPLASSSNEQFF. CDR3 DNA sequence: TGTGCCAGCAGTTACCCACTAGCTTCGTCATCCAATGAGCAGTTCTTC. The V gene is TRBV6-5, the J gene TRBJ2-1; possibly TRBD2 for D (6 bases). This CDR3 is built from 16 residues. Per the germline V gene, CDR1 is MNHEY and CDR2 is SVGAGI. V lost 2 bases to trimming and J lost 6 bases, with 17 bases between them.

This chain uses TRBV20-1 with TRBJ2-2; TRBD2 matches at 13 bases. Germline V lookup: CDR1 DFQATT, CDR2 SNEGSKA (reference sequence). Germline trimming cut 2 bases from V and 4 bases from J; bases unmatched to any gene: 4. CDR3 length: 16 amino acids. For the CDR3, the DNA is TGCAGTGCTAGACGAGGACTAGCGGGGGTCACCGGGGAGCTGTTTTTT. This gives the protein CSARRGLAGVTGELFF.

This clonotype was detected a few times. This chain connects TRBV29-1 to TRBJ2-1; D may be TRBD1 (5 bases). Trimming pared 7 bases from V and 0 bases from J, leaving 10 bases between. Germline-derived CDR1 and CDR2 are SQVTM and ANQGSEA. The CDR3 consists of 13 residues. CDR3 loop: CSGRASSYNEQFF. DNA for the CDR3: TGCAGCGGCAGGGCAAGCTCCTACAATGAGCAGTTCTTC.

V and J are TRBV24-1 and TRBJ2-5; TRBD1 might be the D (9 bases). Trimming left V 4 bases short and J 4 bases short, with 18 bases between. Germline CDR1 is KGHDR and CDR2 is SFDVKD. The CDR3 is made up of 16 amino acids. The CDR3 region is CATSDTGGGRSETQYF. Here the CDR3 DNA reads TGTGCCACCAGTGACACAGGGGGCGGGAGGTCAGAGACCCAGTACTTC.

This clonotype appeared many times. The chain joins TRBV24-1 to TRBJ2-3; D is unresolved. The CDR3 extends over 15 amino acids. V gave up 3 bases and J gave up 0 bases, with 9 bases separating them. Germline CDR1 KGHDR, CDR2 SFDVKD. The CDR3 region is CATSDRASSTDTQYF. In nucleotides, the CDR3 is TGTGCCACCAGTGATAGGGCTTCTAGCACAGATACGCAGTATTTT.

This clonotype was recorded at least ten times. The rearrangement links TRBV6-1 to TRBJ2-7; TRBD2 matches at 13 bases. After removal of 7 bases from V and 3 bases from J, the junction contained 6 bases not matched to a gene. The CDR3 has 15 residues. Per the germline V gene, CDR1 is MNHNS and CDR2 is SASEGT. In nucleotides, the CDR3 is TGTGCCAGCACTAGAGGACTAGCGGGAGTCTACGAGCAGTACTTC. Its protein product is CASTRGLAGVYEQYF.

This clonotype was detected a few times. This chain joins TRBV20-1 and TRBJ1-4; tentative D call: TRBD1 (5 bases). Trimming pared 5 bases from V and 8 bases from J, leaving 9 bases between. The CDR3 sequence is 11 residues long. The germline CDR1 and CDR2 sequences are DFQATT and SNEGSKA (reference sequence). CDR3 in DNA: TGCAGTGCTGGGGCCCTAGAAAAACTGTTTTTT. Translation: CSAGALEKLFF.

This clonotype came up many times. The chain employs TRBV6-5 and TRBJ1-2; maybe TRBD1 (6 bases). V lost 2 bases and J 4 bases, leaving 14 bases between the germline ends. CDR1 is MNHEY and CDR2 is SVGAGI in the germline V gene. This CDR3 contains 15 residues. The DNA for the CDR3 is TGTGCCAGCAGTTACGCCAAACAGGGCCTCTATGGCTACACCTTC. This codes for CASSYAKQGLYGYTF.

This clonotype was seen ten or more times. This chain joins TRBV12-3 or TRBV12-4 and TRBJ2-3, with D perhaps TRBD1 (5 bases). CDR3 length: 12 amino acids. V gave up 6 bases and J gave up 4 bases, with 8 bases separating them. The CDR3 loop is CASRTTADTQYF. As DNA, the CDR3 is TGTGCCAGCAGAACGACAGCAGATACGCAGTATTTT.

Many counts were recorded for this clonotype. The chain joins TRBV12-3 or TRBV12-4 to TRBJ2-2; D ambiguous. Trimming removed 1 base from V and 6 bases from J, with 3 bases in between. The CDR3 has 12 amino acids. This CDR3 is CASSLEAGELFF. DNA of the CDR3: TGTGCCAGCAGTTTAGAGGCCGGGGAGCTGTTTTTT.

This clonotype occurred a few times. The chain has TRBV19 and TRBJ1-1, with no clear D. The V and J ends lost 7 bases and 2 bases respectively, with 14 bases between them. The CDR3 is 14 amino acids. Germline V gene lookup returns CDR1 LNHDA and CDR2 SQIVND (reference sequence). CDR3 residues: CASITTSGNTEAFF. CDR3 coding DNA: TGTGCCAGTATTACCACATCAGGAAACACTGAAGCTTTCTTT.

This chain links TRBV7-9 with TRBJ2-3; D remains ambiguous. V was shortened by 5 bases and J by 4 bases, with 19 bases between the two germline ends. The CDR3 has 16 residues. CDR1 SEHNR and CDR2 FQNEAQ come from the germline V gene (reference sequence). In nucleotides, the CDR3 is TGTGCCAGCAGCACTCCGGACGCCGTTCATCCAGATACGCAGTATTTT. Residues: CASSTPDAVHPDTQYF. The full variable domain, in which reference TRBV7-9 and TRBJ2-3 provide the parts outside the CDR3, is DTGVSQNPRHKITKRGQNVTFRCDPISEHNRLYWYRQTLGQGPEFLTYFQNEAQLEKSRLLSDRFSAERPKGSFSTLEIQRTEQGDSAMYLCASSTPDAVHPDTQYFGPGTRLTVL.

On this clonotype: Just one base apart from a much larger clone, this may be a read error. CDR3 protein: CASSQWDRGMDEQLF. The CDR3 DNA sequence: TGTGCCAGCAGCCAATGGGACAGGGGGATGGATGAGCAGCTCTTC. The V gene is TRBV14, the J gene TRBJ2-1; 11 nucleotides align to TRBD1. Germline V gene data show CDR1 as SGHDN and CDR2 as FVKESK. The CDR3 contains 15 residues.

This clonotype showed up many times. The chain carries TRBV11-2 and TRBJ2-3; D is ambiguous. The V and J ends lost 7 bases and 1 base respectively, with 12 bases between them. Germline V gene lookup returns CDR1 SGHAT and CDR2 FQNNGV. This CDR3 spans 14 amino acids. Here the CDR3 DNA reads TGTGCCAGCATCCGATCAACGGGCACAGATACGCAGTATTTT. Translation gives CASIRSTGTDTQYF.

In this sample, this clonotype turned up many times. The rearrangement joins TRBV27 to TRBJ1-2; TRBD1 might be the D (5 bases). Germline lookup yields CDR1 MNHEY and CDR2 SMNVEV (reference sequence). This CDR3 has 14 residues. V dropped 2 bases and J dropped 4 bases, with 11 bases sitting between them. CDR3 in amino acids: CASSLKGPAYGYTF. The CDR3, as DNA: TGTGCCAGCAGTTTAAAGGGGCCTGCCTATGGCTACACCTTC.

The table lists this clonotype with many counts. The chain has TRBV25-1 and TRBJ2-3; 8 bases match TRBD1. V shed 7 bases, J shed 3 bases, and the junction held 6 bases outside the gene matches. Germline CDR1 and CDR2: MGHDK and SYGVNS. The CDR3 spans 14 residues. The CDR3 sequence is CASTPDRVTDTQYF. The CDR3, as DNA: TGTGCCAGCACCCCGGACAGGGTAACAGATACGCAGTATTTT.

This clonotype was seen more than once but under ten times. This chain uses TRBV20-1 with TRBJ2-2; D may be TRBD2 (5 bases). V lost 3 bases, J lost 4 bases, and 15 bases lay in between. Germline loops: CDR1 DFQATT, CDR2 SNEGSKA (reference sequence). The CDR3 is 15 residues long. This chain's CDR3 is CSASRGARVTGELFF. The CDR3 DNA sequence: TGCAGTGCTAGCCGGGGAGCCCGGGTCACCGGGGAGCTGTTTTTT.

This clonotype has only a few counts. CDR3 DNA sequence: TGTGCCAGCAGCTTAAGGACAGGGCAAGATACGCAGTATTTT. Its protein is CASSLRTGQDTQYF. V gene TRBV7-9 combines with J gene TRBJ2-3, with 8 bases matching TRBD1. This CDR3 region has 14 residues. The V and J ends lost 2 bases and 5 bases, in that order; junction bases with no gene match: 3. Germline V lookup: CDR1 SEHNR, CDR2 FQNEAQ (reference sequence).

This clonotype came up many times. This chain links TRBV10-2 with TRBJ2-3, with 10 bases fitting TRBD2. CDR3 length: 14 amino acids. J lost 1 base, V lost 7 bases, and 2 bases had no gene match. Germline values: CDR1 WSHSY, CDR2 SAAADI. The CDR3: CASTLAGGTDTQYF. The CDR3, as DNA: TGCGCCAGCACCCTAGCGGGGGGCACAGATACGCAGTATTTT.

The chain's CDR3 is CASSSKTGRYEQYF. For the CDR3, the DNA is TGTGCCAGCAGCTCCAAAACAGGGCGGTACGAGCAGTACTTC. The chain carries TRBV5-4 and TRBJ2-7, with a weak D call TRBD1 (6 bases). Germline V gives CDR1 SGHNT, CDR2 YYREEE (reference sequence). The CDR3 totals 14 residues. V lost 3 bases, J lost 4 bases, and 14 bases lay in between.

This clonotype has only a few counts. The rearrangement links TRBV20-1 to TRBJ1-1; 8 bases agree with TRBD1. V was clipped by 0 bases and J by 1 base; unmatched bases: 1. CDR1 and CDR2 (germline): DFQATT, SNEGSKA (reference sequence). This CDR3 spans 14 amino acids. The CDR3 DNA is TGCAGTGCTAGAGAAGGGACAGGGAACACTGAAGCTTTCTTT. The encoded protein is CSAREGTGNTEAFF.

The chain links TRBV9 to TRBJ2-3, with 8 bases identical to TRBD2. Per germline, CDR1 SGDLS and CDR2 YYNGEE. The CDR3 contains 15 residues. Trimming took 3 bases from V and 5 from J; bases not matched to a gene: 8. This CDR3 reads CASSGGGRAGDTQYF. In DNA form, the CDR3 reads TGTGCCAGCAGCGGCGGGGGGAGGGCCGGAGATACGCAGTATTTT.

In its sample, this clonotype was seen a few times. This chain joins TRBV13 and TRBJ2-7, with D tentatively TRBD2 (6 bases). Trimming stripped 5 bases from V and 3 bases from J, with 14 bases between. The CDR3 is made up of 14 amino acids. Germline CDR1 reads PRHDT; CDR2 reads FYEKMQ (reference sequence). DNA for the CDR3: TGTGCCAGCAGCACCCGGGACTGGGGCTACGAGCAGTACTTC. This translates into CASSTRDWGYEQYF.